This T cell receptor (beta chain) appears in the sequencing data of a study of molecular identifiers for immune sequencing clone quantification. Germline V gene lookup returns CDR1 SGHKS and CDR2 YYEKEE (reference sequence). V shed 1 base, J shed 7 bases, and the junction held 2 bases outside the gene matches. The CDR3 runs to 14 residues. This clonotype was observed many times. TCRdb reprocessed the PCR reads via MiXCR and lists one record per CDR3 protein. The sample contains over 600,000 distinct CDR3 sequences, roughly 21% of which appear only once. This sequence joins TRBV5-5 and TRBJ2-1; 10 nucleotides match TRBD2. Sequencing was done on a sample of naive CD8+ T cells from blood, with Jurkat cell RNA spiked in. Subset: FACS-sorted CD8+CD4-CCR7+CD45RA+ naive T cells. The source of this sequence is a human donor in good health. Some libraries in this study had Jurkat cell RNA spiked in. CDR3 nucleotides: TGTGCCAGCAGCTTGACTAGCGGGACTAATGAGCAGTTCTTC. This gives the protein CASSLTSGTNEQFF.